Each of the 18 T cell receptor beta chains below was sequenced from the same sample in a study of OX40 agonist ivuxolimab in advanced cancers. Libraries were prepared by immunoSEQ multiplex PCR; TCRdb keeps only in-frame clonotypes and omits some of them. The repertoire includes approximately 40,000 clones, about 87% of them detected once, and about 6.3% sits in the top ten. The input for sequencing was CD4+ or CD8+ T cells sorted from blood, taken in a trial of the OX40 agonist ivuxolimab. All receptors come from an adult with an advanced solid tumor such as melanoma, head and neck, liver or kidney cancer.

The chain employs TRBV7-9 and TRBJ1-2, with D possibly TRBD1 on 5 matching bases. V dropped 1 base and J dropped 8 bases, with 14 bases sitting between them. The CDR3 is 14 residues long. The germline gives CDR1 SEHNR, CDR2 FQNEAQ (reference sequence). The CDR3 sequence: CASSLVSGGGGYTF. The CDR3 region has the DNA TGTGCCAGCAGCTTAGTTTCCGGGGGAGGAGGCTACACCTTC.

Only one count was recorded for this clone. V usage is TRBV18 and J usage is TRBJ2-1; TRBD1 matches 8 bases. The trim removed 1 base at V and 4 bases at J, leaving 15 bases unmatched. This CDR3 has 19 amino acids. Germline V gene data show CDR1 as KGHSH and CDR2 as LQKENI. The CDR3 reads CASSPLGPTGGTVYNEQFF. CDR3 in DNA: TGTGCCAGCTCACCACTAGGGCCTACAGGGGGGACCGTATACAATGAGCAGTTCTTC. Combining the CDR3 with reference TRBV18 and TRBJ2-1 gives the whole variable domain NAGVMQNPRHLVRRRGQEARLRCSPMKGHSHVYWYRQLPEEGLKFMVYLQKENIIDESGMPKERFSAEFPKEGPSILRIQQVVRGDSAAYFCASSPLGPTGGTVYNEQFFGPGTRLTVL.

The chain is built from TRBV4-1 and TRBJ2-5; 7 bases map to TRBD1. Germline CDR1 MGHRA, CDR2 YSYEKL. There are 15 residues in the CDR3. V trimming: 0 bases; J trimming: 3 bases; junction bases outside the gene matches: 4. CDR3 bases: TGCGCCAGCAGCCAAGATGGGACAGCCGAAGAGACCCAGTACTTC. It encodes CASSQDGTAEETQYF.

A few counts support this clone. The chain is built from TRBV6-5 and TRBJ2-5, with 12 nucleotides matching TRBD2. Trimming at V came to 2 bases and at J to 2 bases, leaving 3 bases not matched to a gene. From germline, CDR1 is MNHEY and CDR2 SVGAGI. This CDR3 has 16 residues. This CDR3 is CASSYHLAGGQETQYF. CDR3 sequence (DNA): TGTGCCAGCAGTTACCATCTAGCGGGAGGGCAAGAGACCCAGTACTTC.

V is TRBV5-8 and J is TRBJ1-2, with 7 bases fitting TRBD1. The germline gives CDR1 SGHTS, CDR2 YDEGEE. Trimming cost V 0 bases and J 7 bases; bases outside gene matches: 3. The CDR3 has 13 residues. The CDR3 DNA is TGTGCCAGCAGCTTGGGACAGGGAGGTGGCTACACCTTC. It yields the protein CASSLGQGGGYTF.

V is TRBV6-5 and J is TRBJ1-1, with D possibly matching TRBD1 (6 bases). The CDR3 is made up of 16 amino acids. Trimming took off 4 bases at V and 1 base at J, with 16 bases between the two ends. Germline CDR1 and CDR2: MNHEY and SVGAGI. DNA for the CDR3: TGTGCCAGCAGTTCGGAATACAGGGTGGGGAACACTGAAGCTTTCTTT. Translating it yields CASSSEYRVGNTEAFF.

In this sample, this clone turned up once. This chain connects TRBV21-1 to TRBJ2-4. TRBV21-1 is a known pseudogene. The CDR3 has 13 residues. CDR3 DNA: TGTGCCAGCAGGCAAATAGCCAAAAACATTCAGTACTTC. It translates to CASRQIAKNIQYF.

This chain links TRBV2 with TRBJ2-7, with D tentatively TRBD1 or TRBD2 (5 bases each). The V and J ends lost 7 bases and 1 base respectively, with 14 bases between them. This CDR3 is built from 14 residues. Per the germline V gene, CDR1 is SNHLY and CDR2 is FYNNEI. In DNA, the CDR3 is TGTGCCAGCAAAACAGGAGGTGGGTCCTACGAGCAGTACTTC. Its protein product is CASKTGGGSYEQYF.

The V and J genes are TRBV19 and TRBJ2-3; tentatively, D is TRBD1 or TRBD2 (6 bases each). The CDR3 spans 16 residues. Trimming removed 7 bases at V and 0 bases at J, with 17 bases between. Germline V CDR1 and CDR2: LNHDA, SQIVND (reference sequence). The CDR3 here is CASTSQGTASTDTQYF. CDR3 DNA: TGTGCCAGTACTTCCCAGGGGACTGCAAGCACAGATACGCAGTATTTT.

The chain uses TRBV21-1 and TRBJ1-1. TRBV21-1 is reported as a pseudogene. This CDR3 has 12 amino acids. CDR3 in DNA: TGTGCCAGCCGGGTCCTTATGTACATAGCTTTCTTT. Protein product: CASRVLMYIAFF.

The chain uses TRBV5-1 and TRBJ2-2; 7 nucleotides align to TRBD2. The CDR3 length is 14 residues. Losses at the gene ends were 2 bases for V and 3 bases for J; bases not matched to a gene: 1. Germline values: CDR1 SGHRS, CDR2 YFSETQ. CDR3 sequence reads: CASSLAGHTGELFF. CDR3 nucleotides: TGCGCCAGCAGCTTAGCGGGGCACACCGGGGAGCTGTTTTTT.

This clone occurred once. The chain uses TRBV5-1 and TRBJ2-5; 12 bases map to TRBD1. The better agreement between TRBJ2-7 and the DNA end casts doubt on the J call. The germline CDR1 and CDR2 sequences are SGHRS and YFSETQ. The CDR3 sequence is 14 residues long. The CDR3 DNA sequence: TGCGCCAGCAGCAAGGGACAGGGGGCGGTCGAGCAGTACTTC. Protein: CASSKGQGAVEQYF.

The rearrangement links TRBV19 to TRBJ2-3; D is unresolved. Trimming took off 1 base at V and 4 bases at J, with 6 bases between the two ends. Germline CDR1 and CDR2: LNHDA and SQIVND (reference sequence). The CDR3 is 13 amino acids. The CDR3 loop reads CASSIAGPDTQYF. In nucleotides, the CDR3 is TGTGCCAGTAGTATAGCCGGGCCAGATACGCAGTATTTT.

This clone was observed a handful of times. The genes are TRBV5-6 and TRBJ2-5; 10 bases match TRBD2. Germline CDR1 and CDR2: SGHDT and YYEEEE. Trimming removed 4 bases from V and 5 bases from J; junction bases left unmatched: 11. This CDR3 is 16 amino acids long. CDR3 in DNA: TGTGCCAGCAGCGGCGGGCTAGCGGGAGTTAGTGAGACCCAGTACTTC. Amino acid sequence: CASSGGLAGVSETQYF. Based on the CDR3 plus reference TRBV5-6 and TRBJ2-5, the full variable domain is DAGVTQSPTHLIKTRGQQVTLRCSPKSGHDTVSWYQQALGQGPQFIFQYYEEEERQRGNFPDRFSGHQFPNYSSELNVNALLLGDSALYLCASSGGLAGVSETQYFGPGTRLLVL.

With respect to this clone: The same CDR3 arises from other DNA sequences in this sample as well. The rearrangement links TRBV30 to TRBJ1-1; D possibly corresponds to TRBD1 (6 bases). V shed 5 bases and J shed 4 bases, with 11 bases lying between them. This CDR3 is built from 12 residues. CDR1 and CDR2 (germline): GTSNPN, SVGIG (reference sequence). The CDR3 reads CAWRGGGTEAFF. CDR3 DNA: TGTGCCTGGCGGGGAGGGGGCACTGAAGCTTTCTTT.

The chain combines TRBV9 with TRBJ2-5; D unclear. This CDR3 has 15 amino acids. The ends were cut back, 0 bases at V and 1 base at J, with 10 bases in the middle. The V gene's germline CDR1 is SGDLS and CDR2 YYNGEE. CDR3 loop: CASSVEGRSQETQYF. The CDR3 coding sequence is TGTGCCAGCAGCGTAGAAGGGCGGAGCCAAGAGACCCAGTACTTC.

The chain is built from TRBV5-1 and TRBJ2-5; possibly TRBD2 for D (6 bases). CDR3 size: 17 residues. Germline assignment: CDR1 SGHRS and CDR2 YFSETQ. Trimming took off 0 bases at V and 1 base at J, with 16 bases between the two ends. CDR3 bases: TGCGCCAGCAGCTTGGGGGGGTCAGGAGGGCTCCAAGAGACCCAGTACTTC. Its protein product is CASSLGGSGGLQETQYF.

The chain links TRBV7-9 to TRBJ2-2, with 9 bases lining up with TRBD1. The CDR3 sequence is 15 residues long. Per germline, CDR1 SEHNR and CDR2 FQNEAQ (reference sequence). V was pared by 5 bases and J by 6 bases, with 7 bases of the junction left unmatched. CDR3 nucleotide sequence: TGTGCCAGCAGCAAGACAGGGGGGAAACCCGGGGAGCTGTTTTTT. It translates to CASSKTGGKPGELFF.